This T cell receptor beta chain was retrieved from a study of technical replicates of blood from four donors. The assay was immunoSEQ multiplex PCR, and TCRdb's table has in-frame clones only and misses some. Of around 76,000 clones in the sample, 95% to 98% were seen once. Germline V CDR1 and CDR2: LGHNA, YNFKEQ. V was pared by 1 base and J by 6 bases, with 12 bases of the junction left unmatched. The CDR3 totals 18 residues. This receptor was identified in a human donor in good health. This chain links TRBV4-2 with TRBJ2-2; 9 bases are shared with TRBD1. The specimen sequenced was T cells isolated from PBMCs. DNA for the CDR3: TGTGCCAGCAGCCAAGGTGTAGGACAGGGGAAGAGGTCCGGGGAGCTGTTTTTT. Translation gives CASSQGVGQGKRSGELFF.